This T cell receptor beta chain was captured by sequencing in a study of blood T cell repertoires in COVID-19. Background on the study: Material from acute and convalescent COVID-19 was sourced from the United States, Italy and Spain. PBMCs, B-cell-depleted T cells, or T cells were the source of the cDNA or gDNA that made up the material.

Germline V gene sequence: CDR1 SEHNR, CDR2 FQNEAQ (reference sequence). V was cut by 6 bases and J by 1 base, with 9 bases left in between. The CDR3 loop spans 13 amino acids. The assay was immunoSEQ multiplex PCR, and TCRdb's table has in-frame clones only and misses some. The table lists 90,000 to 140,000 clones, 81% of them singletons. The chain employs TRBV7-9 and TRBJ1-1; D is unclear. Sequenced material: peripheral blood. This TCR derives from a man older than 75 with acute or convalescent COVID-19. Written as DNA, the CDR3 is TGTGCCAGCAGGTTAACGGGGAACACTGAAGCTTTCTTT. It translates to CASRLTGNTEAFF. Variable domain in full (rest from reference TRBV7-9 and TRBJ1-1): DTGVSQNPRHKITKRGQNVTFRCDPISEHNRLYWYRQTLGQGPEFLTYFQNEAQLEKSRLLSDRFSAERPKGSFSTLEIQRTEQGDSAMYLCASRLTGNTEAFFGQGTRLTVV.